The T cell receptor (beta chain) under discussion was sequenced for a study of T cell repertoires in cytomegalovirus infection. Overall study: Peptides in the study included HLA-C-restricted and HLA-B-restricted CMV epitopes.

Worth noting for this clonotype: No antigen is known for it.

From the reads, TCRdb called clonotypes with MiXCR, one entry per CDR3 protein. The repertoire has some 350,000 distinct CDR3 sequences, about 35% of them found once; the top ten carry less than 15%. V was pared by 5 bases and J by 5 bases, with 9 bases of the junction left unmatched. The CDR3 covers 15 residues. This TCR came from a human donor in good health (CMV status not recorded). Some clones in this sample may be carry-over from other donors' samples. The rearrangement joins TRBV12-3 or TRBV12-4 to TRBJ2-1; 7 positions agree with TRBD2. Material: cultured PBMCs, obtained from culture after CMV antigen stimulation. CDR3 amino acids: CASSRWAGENNEQFF. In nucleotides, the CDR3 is TGTGCCAGCAGTCGCTGGGCGGGAGAAAACAATGAGCAGTTCTTC.